Presented here are 13 T cell receptor beta chains from one specimen sequenced in a study of shared T cell receptors in the human thymus. The data were produced by immunoSEQ multiplex PCR, yet TCRdb's version contains in-frame clones alone and is incomplete. The sample has some 640,000 clones; more than 70% are singletons. Separately, the same data were catalogued under a study of human thymus T cells.

The specimen was thymocytes. Receptor source: a boy younger than two with a congenital heart defect.

The chain carries TRBV27 and TRBJ2-7, with 10 bases lining up with TRBD2. Germline CDR1 reads MNHEY; CDR2 reads SMNVEV (reference sequence). The CDR3 has 18 amino acids. The V segment lost 6 bases and the J segment 1 base; nucleotides outside the gene matches: 15. The CDR3 protein is CASRTYDQTSGLSYEQYF. CDR3 sequence (DNA): TGTGCCAGCAGGACATACGACCAGACTAGCGGGCTTTCCTACGAGCAGTACTTC.

The rearrangement joins TRBV4-2 to TRBJ2-7; 9 nucleotides align to TRBD1. The CDR3 consists of 14 residues. CDR1 and CDR2 from the germline V gene are LGHNA and YNFKEQ. J was trimmed by 3 bases and V by 3 bases; bases with no gene match: 3. The DNA for the CDR3 is TGTGCCAGCAGCCAGGGACAGGGAATCTACGAGCAGTACTTC. It codes for CASSQGQGIYEQYF.

The V gene is TRBV5-4, the J gene TRBJ2-7; TRBD2 matches 12 bases. Per the germline V gene, CDR1 is SGHNT and CDR2 is YYREEE (reference sequence). This CDR3 is 16 amino acids long. V gave up 2 bases and J gave up 1 base; unmatched junction bases: 4. The CDR3 sequence: CASSFRTSGTSYEQYF. DNA of the CDR3: TGTGCCAGCAGCTTTAGGACTAGCGGGACTTCCTACGAGCAGTACTTC.

The chain uses TRBV5-1 and TRBJ2-6; D remains ambiguous. The CDR3 is 18 residues long. Between the trimmed V and J ends, which lost 4 bases and 0 bases, there was a span of 17 bases. The germline gives CDR1 SGHRS, CDR2 YFSETQ. The CDR3 DNA follows: TGCGCCAGCAGCCCGCAAAACATGATAAGCTCTGGGGCCAACGTCCTGACTTTC. Its translation is CASSPQNMISSGANVLTF.

This clone has a handful of counts. The V gene is TRBV19, the J gene TRBJ1-4; TRBD1 is a possible D gene (5 bases). The germline V gene encodes CDR1 LNHDA and CDR2 SQIVND (reference sequence). The CDR3 has 15 amino acids. V was trimmed by 5 bases and J by 2 bases, leaving 12 bases between them. The CDR3 DNA is TGTGCCAGTAGTCCCACGGGGGGGACTAATGAAAAACTGTTTTTT. The encoded protein is CASSPTGGTNEKLFF. Full variable domain (missing parts from reference TRBV19 and TRBJ1-4): DGGITQSPKYLFRKEGQNVTLSCEQNLNHDAMYWYRQDPGQGLRLIYYSQIVNDFQKGDIAEGYSVSREKKESFPLTVTSAQKNPTAFYLCASSPTGGTNEKLFFGSGTQLSVL.

This chain connects TRBV28 to TRBJ2-1; TRBD1 or TRBD2 may be the D gene (9 bases each). Per germline, CDR1 MDHEN and CDR2 SYDVKM. The ends were cut back, 6 bases at V and 2 bases at J, with 38 bases in the middle. The CDR3 runs to 23 residues. The CDR3 sequence is CASRPFGGSRDRVSGSPYNEQFF. CDR3 nucleotide sequence: TGTGCCAGCAGGCCATTTGGCGGGTCCCGGGACAGGGTTAGCGGGAGCCCCTACAATGAGCAGTTCTTC.

CDR3 nucleotides: TGTGCCAGCAGCCTCAGGACTAGCGGGGGTAATGAGCAGTTCTTC. Amino acids: CASSLRTSGGNEQFF. This chain uses TRBV9 with TRBJ2-1, with 13 bases identical to TRBD2. With V trimmed by 4 bases and J by 7 bases, 5 bases remained unmatched. The CDR3 is 15 amino acids. Germline V lookup: CDR1 SGDLS, CDR2 YYNGEE.

In this sample, this clone turned up once. V gene TRBV7-8 combines with J gene TRBJ2-2; the match to TRBD2 covers 7 bases. The ends lost 4 bases at V and 5 bases at J; junction bases unmatched: 4. The CDR3 is 14 residues long. Germline V gene data show CDR1 as SGHVS and CDR2 as FQNEAQ. The CDR3 loop reads CASSWDYQTGELFF. In DNA form, the CDR3 reads TGTGCCAGCAGCTGGGACTACCAAACCGGGGAGCTGTTTTTT.

The rearrangement uses TRBV5-1 and TRBJ2-1; 8 bases fit TRBD1. The CDR3 length is 19 residues. With 0 bases clipped from V and 0 bases from J, the junction kept 11 bases outside the gene matches. Per the germline V gene, CDR1 is SGHRS and CDR2 is YFSETQ. Written as DNA, the CDR3 is TGCGCCAGCAGCTTGGGGTCCAGGGGGCTTTTTCTCTCCTACAATGAGCAGTTCTTC. This encodes CASSLGSRGLFLSYNEQFF.

V gene TRBV28 combines with J gene TRBJ2-5, with 7 bases identical to TRBD2. Germline V gives CDR1 MDHEN, CDR2 SYDVKM. The CDR3 is 16 residues long. V trimming: 6 bases; J trimming: 1 base; junction bases outside the gene matches: 11. CDR3 in amino acids: CASSRRLAAPQETQYF. In DNA, the CDR3 is TGTGCCAGCAGCCGCCGGCTAGCGGCGCCCCAAGAGACCCAGTACTTC. The whole variable domain, remainder taken from reference TRBV28 and TRBJ2-5, is DVKVTQSSRYLVKRTGEKVFLECVQDMDHENMFWYRQDPGLGLRLIYFSYDVKMKEKGDIPEGYSVSREKKERFSLILESASTNQTSMYLCASSRRLAAPQETQYFGPGTRLLVL.

This clone was observed a few times. The chain uses TRBV19 and TRBJ2-1; 9 bases are shared with TRBD2. This CDR3 has 14 residues. J gave up 9 bases and V 3 bases, and 6 bases lay outside the gene matches. CDR1 LNHDA and CDR2 SQIVND come from the germline V gene (reference sequence). The CDR3: CASSISGSLAEQFF. The DNA of the CDR3 is TGTGCCAGTAGTATTAGCGGGAGTCTCGCTGAGCAGTTCTTC.

The rearrangement joins TRBV27 to TRBJ2-1, with 9 positions matching TRBD2. This CDR3 region has 16 residues. Germline lookup yields CDR1 MNHEY and CDR2 SMNVEV (reference sequence). V dropped 6 bases and J dropped 5; count of bases not matched to a gene: 11. In nucleotides, the CDR3 is TGTGCCAGCAGGATGACTAGCGGAGAACACGACAATGAGCAGTTCTTC. Protein sequence: CASRMTSGEHDNEQFF.

This chain links TRBV11-2 with TRBJ1-4; perhaps TRBD1 as D (6 bases). The CDR3 length is 16 residues. V lost 1 base, J lost 0 bases, and 9 bases lay in between. Per the germline V gene, CDR1 is SGHAT and CDR2 is FQNNGV. CDR3 coding DNA: TGTGCCAGCAGCTTAGTTGGGACATCAACTAATGAAAAACTGTTTTTT. As protein: CASSLVGTSTNEKLFF.